A selection of T cell receptor beta chains follows, all from one sample in a study of OX40 agonist ivuxolimab in advanced cancers. Sequenced by immunoSEQ multiplex PCR; TCRdb stores in-frame clones only, minus some. The data show approximately 99,000 clones, around 95% seen once. Material: CD4+ or CD8+ T cells sorted from blood, obtained in a trial of the OX40 agonist ivuxolimab. Source of these receptors: an adult with an advanced solid tumor such as melanoma, head and neck, liver or kidney cancer. Each CDR3 is given with its conserved first and last residue. The D gene is left open where the match is weak. Clone size is shown for a subset of rows, as once, few, many or a class of expanded clone.

>few|TRBJ1-1|TRBV6-4|TRBD1
TGTGCCAGCAGTGACTCGACAGGGCACCCCTCGGCTTTCTTT
CASSDSTGHPSAFF
>-|TRBJ1-2|TRBV6-5|-
TGTGCCAGCAGTTATGATGGTCGAGGCTACACCTTC
CASSYDGRGYTF
>-|TRBJ2-7|TRBV7-3|-
TGTGCCAGCAGCTTATGGGGCAGAGGCTCCTACGAGCAGTACTTC
CASSLWGRGSYEQYF
>-|TRBJ2-1|TRBV7-3|TRBD2
TGTGCCAGCAGCCCTACTAGCGGGGGGGCCGGTGAGCAGTTCTTC
CASSPTSGGAGEQFF
>-|TRBJ1-2|TRBV4-3|-
TGCGCCAGCAGCCAAGAAATTCGGGGGGGGCCCTATGGCTACACCTTC
CASSQEIRGGPYGYTF
>-|TRBJ2-7|TRBV7-8|-
TGTGCCAGCAGCTCCGCCGGACTCAACTACGAGCAGTACTTC
CASSSAGLNYEQYF
>-|TRBJ1-1|TRBV28|-
TGTGCCAGCCTCTCGGGCCGTTGGAACACTGAAGCTTTCTTT
CASLSGRWNTEAFF
>-|TRBJ2-1|TRBV11-1|-
TGTGCCAGCAGCTTGAGTTCCAATGAGCAGTTCTTC
CASSLSSNEQFF
>-|TRBJ2-2|TRBV7-7|-
TGTGCCAGCAGCTTAGCGCCAGGGGTCCACGGGGAGCTGTTTTTT
CASSLAPGVHGELFF
>once|TRBJ2-3|TRBV9|TRBD1
TGTGCCAGCAGCGTATACGGGACAGGGGAACAGGGGACAGATACGCAGTATTTT
CASSVYGTGEQGTDTQYF
>once|TRBJ1-2|TRBV7-9|TRBD1
TGTGCCAGCAGCGAGACAGGGAGCCCTAACTATGGCTACACCTTC
CASSETGSPNYGYTF